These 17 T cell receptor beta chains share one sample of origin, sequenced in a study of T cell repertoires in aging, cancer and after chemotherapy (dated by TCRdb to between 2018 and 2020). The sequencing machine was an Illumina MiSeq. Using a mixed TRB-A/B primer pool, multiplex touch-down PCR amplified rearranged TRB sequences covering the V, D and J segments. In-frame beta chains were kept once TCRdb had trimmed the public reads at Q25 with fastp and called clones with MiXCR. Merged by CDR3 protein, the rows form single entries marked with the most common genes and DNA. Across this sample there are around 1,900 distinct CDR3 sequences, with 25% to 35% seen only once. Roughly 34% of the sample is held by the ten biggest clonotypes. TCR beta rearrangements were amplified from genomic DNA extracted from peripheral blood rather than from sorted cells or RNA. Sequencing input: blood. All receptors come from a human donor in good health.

CDR3 DNA sequence: TGCAGTGCTAGAGCCGGACTCCTTATTTCCCACGAGCAGTACTTC. Its protein is CSARAGLLISHEQYF. V usage is TRBV20-1 and J usage is TRBJ2-7, with D possibly matching TRBD2 (5 bases). The V end was cut by 1 base, the J end by 5 bases, with 18 bases between. Per the germline V gene, CDR1 is DFQATT and CDR2 is SNEGSKA (reference sequence). This CDR3 has 15 amino acids.

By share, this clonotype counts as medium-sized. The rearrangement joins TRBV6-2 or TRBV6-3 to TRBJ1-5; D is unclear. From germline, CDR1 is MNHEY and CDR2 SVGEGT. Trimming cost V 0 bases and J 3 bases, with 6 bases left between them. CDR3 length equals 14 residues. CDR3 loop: CASSYSAVNQPQHF. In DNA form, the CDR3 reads TGTGCCAGCAGTTACTCGGCAGTCAATCAGCCCCAGCATTTT.

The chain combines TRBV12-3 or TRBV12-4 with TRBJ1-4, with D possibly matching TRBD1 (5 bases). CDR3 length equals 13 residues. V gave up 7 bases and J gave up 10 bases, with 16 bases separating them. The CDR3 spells CASTRGATGKLFF. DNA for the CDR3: TGTGCCAGCACTCGAGGGGCAACTGGAAAACTGTTTTTT.

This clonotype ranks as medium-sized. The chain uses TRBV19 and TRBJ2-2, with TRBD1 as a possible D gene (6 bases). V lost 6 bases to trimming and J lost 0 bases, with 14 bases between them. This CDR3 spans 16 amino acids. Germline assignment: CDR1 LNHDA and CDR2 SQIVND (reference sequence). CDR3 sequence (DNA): TGTGCCAGTAGAACTCCCCGGACAGCGAACACCGGGGAGCTGTTTTTT. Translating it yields CASRTPRTANTGELFF.

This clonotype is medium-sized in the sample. CDR3 residues: CASSTRGDRGRTGELFF. The DNA for the CDR3 is TGTGCCAGCAGTACGCGGGGTGACAGGGGGCGGACCGGGGAGCTGTTTTTT. The chain employs TRBV27 and TRBJ2-2; 10 bases fit TRBD1. V was pared by 5 bases and J by 5 bases, with 11 bases of the junction left unmatched. Germline V gives CDR1 MNHEY, CDR2 SMNVEV (reference sequence). This CDR3 has 17 residues.

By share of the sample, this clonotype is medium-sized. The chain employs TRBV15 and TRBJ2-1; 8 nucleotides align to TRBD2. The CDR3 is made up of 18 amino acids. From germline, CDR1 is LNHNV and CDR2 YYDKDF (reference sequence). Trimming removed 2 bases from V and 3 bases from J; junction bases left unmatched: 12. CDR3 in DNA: TGTGCCACCAGCAGACGTCGGAGGAGCGGGAGCTTCTACAATGAGCAGTTCTTC. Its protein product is CATSRRRRSGSFYNEQFF.

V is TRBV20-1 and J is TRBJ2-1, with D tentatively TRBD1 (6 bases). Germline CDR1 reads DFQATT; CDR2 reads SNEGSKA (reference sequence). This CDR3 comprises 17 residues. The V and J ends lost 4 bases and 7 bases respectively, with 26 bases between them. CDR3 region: CSATGHLGIVVVNEQFF. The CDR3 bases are TGCAGTGCTACGGGACACTTGGGAATCGTTGTTGTAAATGAGCAGTTCTTC.

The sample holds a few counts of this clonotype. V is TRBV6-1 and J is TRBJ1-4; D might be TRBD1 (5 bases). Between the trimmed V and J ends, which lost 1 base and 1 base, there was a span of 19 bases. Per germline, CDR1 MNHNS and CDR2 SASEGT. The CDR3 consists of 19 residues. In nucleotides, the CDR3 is TGTGCCAGCAGTGAAGACCCCTTTCGGGGGGTGTTAACTAATGAAAAACTGTTTTTT. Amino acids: CASSEDPFRGVLTNEKLFF.

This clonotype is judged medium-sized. The CDR3 loop reads CASSYRQGPETQYF. The CDR3 DNA sequence: TGTGCCAGCAGTTACCGGCAGGGGCCGGAGACCCAGTACTTC. The rearrangement joins TRBV6-2 or TRBV6-3 to TRBJ2-5; D may be TRBD1 (6 bases). Germline CDR1 reads MNHEY; CDR2 reads SVGEGT. The CDR3 length is 14 residues. The V gene lost 2 bases and the J gene lost 5 bases, with 12 bases spanning the gap.

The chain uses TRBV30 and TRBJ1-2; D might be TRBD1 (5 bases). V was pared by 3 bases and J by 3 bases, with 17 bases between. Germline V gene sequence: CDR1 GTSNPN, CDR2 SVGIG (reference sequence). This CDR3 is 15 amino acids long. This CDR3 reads CAWRWRGSRDYGYTF. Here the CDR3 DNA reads TGTGCCTGGAGGTGGCGGGGCAGTCGAGACTATGGCTACACCTTC.

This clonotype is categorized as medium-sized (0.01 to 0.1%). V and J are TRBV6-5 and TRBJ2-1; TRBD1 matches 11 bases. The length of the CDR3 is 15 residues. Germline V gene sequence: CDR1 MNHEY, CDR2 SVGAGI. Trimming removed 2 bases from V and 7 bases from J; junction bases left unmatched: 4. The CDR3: CASSYQGTGGNEQFF. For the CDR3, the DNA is TGTGCCAGCAGTTACCAGGGGACAGGGGGGAATGAGCAGTTCTTC.

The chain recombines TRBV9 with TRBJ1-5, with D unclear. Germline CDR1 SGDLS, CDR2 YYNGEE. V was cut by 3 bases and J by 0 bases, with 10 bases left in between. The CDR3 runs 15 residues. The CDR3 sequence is CASSAAGVSNQPQHF. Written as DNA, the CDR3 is TGTGCCAGCAGCGCCGCGGGAGTTAGCAATCAGCCCCAGCATTTT.

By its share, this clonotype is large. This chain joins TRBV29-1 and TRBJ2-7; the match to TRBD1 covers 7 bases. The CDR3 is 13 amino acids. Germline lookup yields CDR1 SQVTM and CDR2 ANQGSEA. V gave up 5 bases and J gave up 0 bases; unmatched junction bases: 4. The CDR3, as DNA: TGCAGCGTTTACAGGGGAAACTCCTACGAGCAGTACTTC. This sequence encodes CSVYRGNSYEQYF.

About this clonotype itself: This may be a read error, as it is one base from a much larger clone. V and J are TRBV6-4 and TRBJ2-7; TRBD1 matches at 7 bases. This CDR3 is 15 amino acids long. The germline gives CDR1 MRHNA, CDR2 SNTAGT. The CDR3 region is CASSGATGSSYEPYF. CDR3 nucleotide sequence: TGTGCCAGCAGTGGAGCGACAGGGAGCTCCTACGAGCCGTACTTC.

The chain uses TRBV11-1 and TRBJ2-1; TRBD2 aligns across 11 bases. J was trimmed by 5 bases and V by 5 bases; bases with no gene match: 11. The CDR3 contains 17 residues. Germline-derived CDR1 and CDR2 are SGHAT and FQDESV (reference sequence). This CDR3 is CASSHDLGLAGDNEQFF. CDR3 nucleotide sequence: TGTGCCAGCAGCCACGATCTAGGACTAGCGGGCGACAATGAGCAGTTCTTC.

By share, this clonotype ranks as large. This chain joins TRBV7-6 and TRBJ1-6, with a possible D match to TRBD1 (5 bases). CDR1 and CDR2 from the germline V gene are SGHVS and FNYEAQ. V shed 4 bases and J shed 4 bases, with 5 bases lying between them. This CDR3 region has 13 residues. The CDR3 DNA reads TGTGCCAGCAGCTCAGGGTATAATTCACCCCTCCACTTT. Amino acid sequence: CASSSGYNSPLHF.

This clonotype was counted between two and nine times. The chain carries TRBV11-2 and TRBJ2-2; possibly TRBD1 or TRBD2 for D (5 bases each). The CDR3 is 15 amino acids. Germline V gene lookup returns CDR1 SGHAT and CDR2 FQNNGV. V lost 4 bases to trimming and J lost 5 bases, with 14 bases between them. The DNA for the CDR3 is TGTGCCAGCAGCTCCTGGGGGTCGGGGACCGGGGAGCTGTTTTTT. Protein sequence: CASSSWGSGTGELFF.